The 17 T cell receptor beta chains listed next were all sequenced from one sample in a study of shared clonotypes between healthy human individuals. Generated by immunoSEQ multiplex PCR, the TCRdb table keeps only in-frame clones and is missing some. The sample yields 1.5 million to 2.5 million clones, about 95% seen once. Naive CD8 cells, CD45RO-negative and positively selected for CCR7, excluded terminally differentiated effector memory CD45RA+ cells. Sequenced material: naive CD8+ T cells sorted from blood. Source of these receptors: a man between 18 and 35 years old in good health.

CDR3 nucleotides: TGCGCCAGCAGCCAAGAGGTTTCGGGGACCGCCAACTATGGCTACACCTTC. Its translation is CASSQEVSGTANYGYTF. This chain uses TRBV4-3 with TRBJ1-2, with D possibly being TRBD1 (5 bases). CDR1 LGHNA and CDR2 YSLEER come from the germline V gene. V was clipped by 0 bases and J by 2 bases, with 16 bases between them. The CDR3 has 17 residues.

Regarding this clone: Within the sample, other DNA sequences also encode this same CDR3. V is TRBV30 and J is TRBJ2-5; D is possibly TRBD1 or TRBD2 (6 bases each). The V end lost 0 bases, the J end lost 5 bases, and 10 bases lay between the germline ends. Germline-derived CDR1 and CDR2 are GTSNPN and SVGIG (reference sequence). This CDR3 has 13 amino acids. In DNA form, the CDR3 reads TGTGCCTGGAGTGTAACCGGGGGCGAGACCCAGTACTTC. It is translated as CAWSVTGGETQYF.

The V call is TRBV29-1, the J call TRBJ2-1, with a weak D call TRBD1 (6 bases). Germline assignment: CDR1 SQVTM and CDR2 ANQGSEA. The CDR3 runs to 15 residues. V was clipped by 4 bases and J by 6 bases, with 19 bases between them. DNA for the CDR3: TGCAGCGTTGTAGGAATAGGGACACTGGGCAATGAGCAGTTCTTC. Amino acids: CSVVGIGTLGNEQFF.

This chain links TRBV4-1 with TRBJ2-7, with D perhaps given as TRBD1 or TRBD2 (5 bases each). The CDR3 has 14 amino acids. V lost 2 bases and J 5 bases, leaving 13 bases between the germline ends. Germline CDR1 MGHRA, CDR2 YSYEKL. CDR3 sequence reads: CASSQRDERDEQYF. Here the CDR3 DNA reads TGCGCCAGCAGCCAACGGGACGAGAGGGACGAGCAGTACTTC.

This clone was picked up a small number of times. V usage is TRBV6-1 and J usage is TRBJ1-6; D is ambiguous. The V and J ends lost 1 base and 1 base respectively, with 11 bases between them. This CDR3 region has 17 residues. Germline V CDR1 and CDR2: MNHNS, SASEGT. CDR3 amino acids: CASSEEDRPSYNSPLHF. CDR3 coding DNA: TGTGCCAGCAGTGAAGAGGACCGCCCATCCTATAATTCACCCCTCCACTTT.

Concerning this clone itself: Other nucleotide sequences from this sample produce the same CDR3. The chain uses TRBV6-6 and TRBJ2-7; 7 nucleotides match TRBD2. Germline V gene lookup returns CDR1 MNHNY and CDR2 SVGAGI (reference sequence). The CDR3 totals 12 residues. J lost 4 bases, V lost 5 bases, and 2 bases had no gene match. CDR3 coding DNA: TGTGCCAGCAGTAACGGGGGGTACGAGCAGTACTTC. Translated: CASSNGGYEQYF.

Remarks on this clone: The sample contains more than one DNA sequence encoding this CDR3. The chain employs TRBV27 and TRBJ1-2; TRBD1 is a possible D gene (5 bases). Germline CDR1 and CDR2: MNHEY and SMNVEV (reference sequence). Trimming pared 6 bases from V and 4 bases from J, leaving 12 bases between. The CDR3 sequence is 13 residues long. The CDR3 spells CASSSGTAYGYTF. The CDR3 DNA reads as TGTGCCAGCAGCTCCGGGACCGCCTATGGCTACACCTTC.

This chain connects TRBV9 to TRBJ1-1; TRBD1 might be the D (6 bases). V shed 3 bases and J shed 5 bases, with 11 bases lying between them. Germline V lookup: CDR1 SGDLS, CDR2 YYNGEE. This CDR3 spans 13 amino acids. In DNA form, the CDR3 reads TGTGCCAGCAGCGAGGGGGGGAAGACTGAAGCTTTCTTT. This sequence encodes CASSEGGKTEAFF.

This clone was seen just once. The V and J genes are TRBV5-4 and TRBJ2-1; D remains unclear. CDR1 is SGHNT and CDR2 is YYREEE in the germline V gene (reference sequence). This CDR3 comprises 14 residues. V was shortened by 4 bases and J by 0 bases, with 8 bases between the two germline ends. The CDR3 loop reads CASSQVSSYNEQFF. CDR3 bases: TGTGCCAGCAGCCAGGTGAGCTCCTACAATGAGCAGTTCTTC.

This sequence joins TRBV27 and TRBJ2-3, with a weak D call TRBD1 (6 bases). The CDR3 is made up of 16 amino acids. The V end was cut by 2 bases, the J end by 5 bases, with 17 bases between. From germline, CDR1 is MNHEY and CDR2 SMNVEV (reference sequence). The CDR3 here is CASSLGETGPLDTQYF. CDR3 in DNA: TGTGCCAGCAGTTTAGGAGAGACAGGACCTCTAGATACGCAGTATTTT.

CDR3 nucleotide sequence: TGTGCCAGCAGGTACAGGGGATCCTACGAGCAGTACTTC. Amino acids: CASRYRGSYEQYF. The chain carries TRBV6-6 and TRBJ2-7; 7 positions agree with TRBD1. This CDR3 is built from 13 residues. After removal of 6 bases from V and 1 base from J, the junction contained 3 bases not matched to a gene. CDR1 is MNHNY, CDR2 SVGAGI, per germline (reference sequence).

The chain links TRBV13 to TRBJ2-2, with D maybe TRBD2 (5 bases). Germline values: CDR1 PRHDT, CDR2 FYEKMQ (reference sequence). Trimming shortened V by 4 bases and J by 7 bases, and 16 bases separated the two germline ends. The CDR3 length is 15 residues. The CDR3 region is CASSSVLGGGGELFF. The CDR3 coding sequence is TGTGCCAGCAGCTCAGTCCTAGGAGGAGGCGGGGAGCTGTTTTTT. Using reference TRBV13 and TRBJ2-2 for the parts outside the CDR3, the full variable domain is AAGVIQSPRHLIKEKRETATLKCYPIPRHDTVYWYQQGPGQDPQFLISFYEKMQSDKGSIPDRFSAQQFSDYHSELNMSSLELGDSALYFCASSSVLGGGGELFFGEGSRLTVL.

The chain uses TRBV27 and TRBJ2-3, with 8 nucleotides matching TRBD1. J gave up 5 bases and V 2 bases, and 3 bases lay outside the gene matches. Germline CDR1 MNHEY, CDR2 SMNVEV (reference sequence). The CDR3 totals 14 residues. This CDR3 reads CASSLGQGGDTQYF. CDR3 DNA: TGTGCCAGCAGTTTAGGACAGGGTGGAGATACGCAGTATTTT.

This chain connects TRBV15 to TRBJ2-7; tentatively, D is TRBD1 (6 bases). The CDR3 is made up of 15 amino acids. CDR1 is LNHNV and CDR2 is YYDKDF in the germline V gene (reference sequence). Trimming left V 3 bases short and J 2 bases short, with 14 bases between. CDR3 bases: TGTGCCACCAGCAGGGGGGCGGACGGAACCTACGAGCAGTACTTC. It translates to CATSRGADGTYEQYF.

V usage is TRBV5-1 and J usage is TRBJ2-3, with 8 bases lining up with TRBD2. CDR3 length: 18 amino acids. The ends lost 3 bases at V and 2 bases at J; junction bases unmatched: 14. From germline, CDR1 is SGHRS and CDR2 YFSETQ. The CDR3, as DNA: TGCGCCAGCAGCTGGGCCCCCTTAGCGGGGCAAAACACAGATACGCAGTATTTT. Translating it yields CASSWAPLAGQNTDTQYF. Together with reference TRBV5-1 and TRBJ2-3, the CDR3 gives the full variable domain: KAGVTQTPRYLIKTRGQQVTLSCSPISGHRSVSWYQQTPGQGLQFLFEYFSETQRNKGNFPGRFSGRQFSNSRSEMNVSTLELGDSALYLCASSWAPLAGQNTDTQYFGPGTRLTVL.

This chain connects TRBV27 to TRBJ2-7; the D is unclear. Germline V lookup: CDR1 MNHEY, CDR2 SMNVEV (reference sequence). Deletions cut 4 bases from V and 3 bases from J, with 16 bases between. This CDR3 has 15 amino acids. The CDR3 nucleotides read TGTGCCAGCAGTTCGACCGGGCCTCACGTCTACGAGCAGTACTTC. Its translation: CASSSTGPHVYEQYF.

The chain uses TRBV5-1 and TRBJ2-1; 8 nucleotides agree with TRBD2. After removal of 0 bases from V and 3 bases from J, the junction contained 14 bases not matched to a gene. The germline CDR1 and CDR2 sequences are SGHRS and YFSETQ. This CDR3 contains 19 residues. Written as DNA, the CDR3 is TGCGCCAGCAGCTTGGAATTCCACGGCGGGGGGCCCCGCTACAATGAGCAGTTCTTC. As protein: CASSLEFHGGGPRYNEQFF. The whole variable domain, remainder taken from reference TRBV5-1 and TRBJ2-1, is KAGVTQTPRYLIKTRGQQVTLSCSPISGHRSVSWYQQTPGQGLQFLFEYFSETQRNKGNFPGRFSGRQFSNSRSEMNVSTLELGDSALYLCASSLEFHGGGPRYNEQFFGPGTRLTVL.